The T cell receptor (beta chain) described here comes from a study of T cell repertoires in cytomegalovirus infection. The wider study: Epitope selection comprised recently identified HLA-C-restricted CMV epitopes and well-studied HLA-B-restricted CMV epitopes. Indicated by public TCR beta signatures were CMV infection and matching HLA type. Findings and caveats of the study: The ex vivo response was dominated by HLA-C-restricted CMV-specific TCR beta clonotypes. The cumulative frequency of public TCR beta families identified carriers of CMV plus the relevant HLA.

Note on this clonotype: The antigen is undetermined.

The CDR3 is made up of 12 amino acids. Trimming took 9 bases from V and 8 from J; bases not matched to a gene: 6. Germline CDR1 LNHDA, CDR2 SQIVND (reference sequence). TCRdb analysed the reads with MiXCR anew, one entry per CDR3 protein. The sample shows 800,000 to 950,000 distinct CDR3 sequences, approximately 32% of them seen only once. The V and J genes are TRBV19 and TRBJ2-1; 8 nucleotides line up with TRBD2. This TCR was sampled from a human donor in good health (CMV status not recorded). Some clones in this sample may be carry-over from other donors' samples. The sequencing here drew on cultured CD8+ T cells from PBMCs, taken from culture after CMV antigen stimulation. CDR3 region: CASRGGRYEQFF. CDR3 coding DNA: TGTGCCAGCCGGGGGGGCCGGTATGAGCAGTTCTTC.